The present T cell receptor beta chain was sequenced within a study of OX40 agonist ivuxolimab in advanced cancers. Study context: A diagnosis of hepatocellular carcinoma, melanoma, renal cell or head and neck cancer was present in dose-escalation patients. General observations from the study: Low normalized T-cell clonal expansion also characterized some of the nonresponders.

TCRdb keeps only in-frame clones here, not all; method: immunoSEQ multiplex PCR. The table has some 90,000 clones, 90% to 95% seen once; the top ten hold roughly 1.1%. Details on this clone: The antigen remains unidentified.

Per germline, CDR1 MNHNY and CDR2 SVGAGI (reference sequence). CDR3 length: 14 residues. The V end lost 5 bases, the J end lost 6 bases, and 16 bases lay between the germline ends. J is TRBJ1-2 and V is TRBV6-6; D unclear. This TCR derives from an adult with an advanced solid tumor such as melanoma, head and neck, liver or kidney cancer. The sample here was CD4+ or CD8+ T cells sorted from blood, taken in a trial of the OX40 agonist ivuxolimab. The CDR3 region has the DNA TGTGCCAGCAGTCCTCTAGGGTCTAGGAATGGCTACACCTTC. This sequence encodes CASSPLGSRNGYTF.